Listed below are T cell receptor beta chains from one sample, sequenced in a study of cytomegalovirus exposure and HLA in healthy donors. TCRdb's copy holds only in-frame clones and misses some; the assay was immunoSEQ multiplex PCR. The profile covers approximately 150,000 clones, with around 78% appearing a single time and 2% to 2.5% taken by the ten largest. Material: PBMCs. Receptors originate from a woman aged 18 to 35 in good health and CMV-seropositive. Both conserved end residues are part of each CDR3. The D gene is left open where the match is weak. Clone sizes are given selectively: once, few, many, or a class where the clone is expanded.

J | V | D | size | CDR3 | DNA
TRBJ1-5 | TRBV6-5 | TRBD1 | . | CASSSGTGGKPQHF | TGTGCCAGCAGTTCCGGGACAGGGGGAAAGCCCCAGCATTTT
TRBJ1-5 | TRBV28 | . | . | CASSWGVGQPQHF | TGTGCCAGCAGTTGGGGGGTCGGTCAGCCCCAGCATTTT
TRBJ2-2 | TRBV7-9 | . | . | CSSSLFAGSGTGELFF | TGTTCCAGCAGCTTATTTGCGGGGTCCGGCACCGGGGAGCTGTTTTTT
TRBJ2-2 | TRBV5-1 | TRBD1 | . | CASSSPGGTGGTGELFF | TGCGCCAGCAGCTCACCCGGGGGGACAGGGGGCACCGGGGAGCTGTTTTTT
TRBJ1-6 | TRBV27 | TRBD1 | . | CASSPQGGENNSPLHF | TGTGCCAGCAGTCCACAGGGGGGAGAGAATAATTCACCCCTCCACTTT
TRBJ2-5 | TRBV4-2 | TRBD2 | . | CASGTSGSLGTQYF | TGTGCCAGCGGGACTAGCGGGAGCCTGGGAACCCAGTACTTC
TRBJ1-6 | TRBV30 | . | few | CAWSVPGAGRLPNSPLHF | TGTGCCTGGAGTGTACCTGGGGCAGGGAGGCTTCCTAATTCACCCCTCCACTTT
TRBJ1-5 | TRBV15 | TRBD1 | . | CATGTGVDNQPQHF | TGTGCCACGGGGACAGGGGTGGACAATCAGCCCCAGCATTTT
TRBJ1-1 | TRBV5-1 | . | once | CASSSRGGLEAFF | TGCGCCAGCAGCTCGCGCGGGGGGTTAGAGGCTTTCTTT
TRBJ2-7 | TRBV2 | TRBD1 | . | CASSTGQGYEQYF | TGTGCCAGCTCGACAGGGCAAGGTTACGAGCAGTACTTC
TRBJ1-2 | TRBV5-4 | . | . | CASSLIGQRAYGYTF | TGTGCCAGCAGCCTGATCGGACAGCGAGCCTATGGCTACACCTTC
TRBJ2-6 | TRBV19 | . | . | CASSMGHSGANVLTF | TGTGCCAGTAGTATGGGGCACTCTGGGGCCAACGTCCTGACTTTC
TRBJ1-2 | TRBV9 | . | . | CASSAEGAYGYTF | TGTGCCAGCAGCGCCGAAGGGGCCTATGGCTACACCTTC